The present T cell receptor beta chain was sequenced within a study of blood T cell repertoires in COVID-19. The CDR3 loop spans 17 amino acids. V trimming: 0 bases; J trimming: 5 bases; junction bases outside the gene matches: 7. The germline V gene has CDR1 SEHNR and CDR2 FQNEAQ (reference sequence). Here immunoSEQ multiplex PCR was the method, and the copy in TCRdb shows in-frame clones only, minus some. The table shows about 370,000 clones, with more than 75% occurring only once. The sequence was collected from a woman in her 30s with COVID-19, enrolled during active disease. Sequencing input: peripheral blood. The V gene is TRBV7-9, the J gene TRBJ2-1, with TRBD2 identical over 10 bases. CDR3 residues: CASSLAGTSEGNNEQFF. CDR3 in DNA: TGTGCCAGCAGCTTAGCGGGGACTAGCGAGGGGAACAATGAGCAGTTCTTC.